The rows below give T cell receptor beta chains drawn from one sample of a study of T cell clonotyping in hematopoietic cell transplantation. Clones were read by immunoSEQ multiplex PCR, and TCRdb kept only the in-frame ones, dropping some. The table has about 8,300 clones, around 85% seen once; the top ten hold roughly 33%. The source was peripheral blood mononuclear cells, collected before stem cell transplant. The source of these receptors is a man in his sixties with acute myeloid leukemia. Some clones in this sample may be carry-over from other donors' samples. The CDR3 runs from the conserved cysteine through the conserved F or W.

J	V	CDR3
TRBJ2-1	TRBV6-5	CASCLGGTLNEQFF
TRBJ2-3	TRBV9	CASSVRDGTGDTQYF
TRBJ2-1	TRBV2	CASSGASEQFF
TRBJ2-3	TRBV29-1	CSVDGQRTDTQYF
TRBJ1-1	TRBV6-5	CASSYGGSGGTEAFF
TRBJ1-4	TRBV2	CASSDRRNNEKLFF
TRBJ1-1	TRBV19	CASSIAWGDTEAFF
TRBJ2-1	TRBV29-1	CSVTLTGGDEQFF
TRBJ2-1	TRBV5-6	CASSLVQVSPYNEQFF
TRBJ1-2	TRBV6-5	CASRPPGAGGYTF
TRBJ1-1	TRBV7-2	CASSLAQGWDTEAFF
TRBJ1-2	TRBV28	CASSPGTVGYGYTF